The rows below give T cell receptor beta chains drawn from one sample of a study of graft-versus-host responses after intestinal transplantation. The protocol was immunoSEQ multiplex PCR, while the TCRdb copy is restricted to in-frame clones and leaves out a portion. In the table there are around 110,000 clones, roughly 89% of which are singletons. These receptors have no known antigen. This sample comprised unstimulated CD4+ T cells sorted from spleen or lymph node cells, obtained before transplant. These receptors all stem from a human donor who was the organ donor for an intestinal transplant. Both conserved end residues are part of each CDR3. D genes are given only for firm matches. Not every row has a clone size; where given, it reads once, few, many or a size class.

TRBD2	17	.	TRBV7-2	TRBJ2-1	TGTGCCAGCAGCTTAGGTCTCTTACTAGCGGGGGCCGATGAGCAGTTCTTC	CASSLGLLLAGADEQFF
.	15	.	TRBV11-2	TRBJ2-6	TGTGCCAGCAGCGTACTCGGGTCTGGGGCCAACGTCCTGACTTTC	CASSVLGSGANVLTF
TRBD1	14	.	TRBV7-3	TRBJ2-1	TGTGCCAGCAGCTTAACGTACAGGGGACATGAGCAGTTCTTC	CASSLTYRGHEQFF
.	14	.	TRBV6-1	TRBJ1-3	TGTGCCAGCAGTGAAATCTTCTCTGGAAACACCATATATTTT	CASSEIFSGNTIYF
TRBD1	16	.	TRBV28	TRBJ1-1	TGTGCCAGCGTGGAAATGAGGGGGACAGGGAACACTGAAGCTTTCTTT	CASVEMRGTGNTEAFF
.	11	.	TRBV7-9	TRBJ2-7	TGTGCCAGCAGCGTCTCCTACGAGCAGTACTTC	CASSVSYEQYF
TRBD1	15	once	TRBV6-8	TRBJ2-1	TGTGCCAGCAGTTGCGGGACAGGGGGCCACAATGAGCAGTTCTTC	CASSCGTGGHNEQFF
TRBD1	16	once	TRBV4-2	TRBJ1-2	TGTGCCAGCAGCCAAGATACGGCAGGGGGCGCCTATGGCTACACCTTC	CASSQDTAGGAYGYTF
TRBD2	18	.	TRBV7-3	TRBJ2-2	TGTGCCAGCAGCCCACCACTCAGGGTAGCGGGGGGCACCGGGGAGCTGTTTTTT	CASSPPLRVAGGTGELFF
.	15	.	TRBV5-4	TRBJ2-7	TGTGCCAGCAGCCAAAGTACGGGGCCGGTGTACGAGCAGTACTTC	CASSQSTGPVYEQYF
.	15	few	TRBV27	TRBJ1-1	TGTGCCAGCAGTTTATCGGTGCAGGGGAGGACTGAAGCTTTCTTT	CASSLSVQGRTEAFF
TRBD2	14	.	TRBV5-1	TRBJ2-3	TGCGCCAGCAGCTCCGGACTAGCGGGAGGTACGCAGTATTTT	CASSSGLAGGTQYF
.	17	.	TRBV5-5	TRBJ2-3	TGTGCCAGCAGCGTTACGTTCAGGGGACTTAGCACAGATACGCAGTATTTT	CASSVTFRGLSTDTQYF
.	12	.	TRBV7-2	TRBJ1-2	TGTGCCACCAAAGGGAGGGGCTATGGCTACACCTTC	CATKGRGYGYTF
TRBD2	15	.	TRBV9	TRBJ2-3	TGTGCCAGCAGCGAGAGCGGGAGGGCCGCAGATACGCAGTATTTT	CASSESGRAADTQYF
.	17	.	TRBV5-4	TRBJ2-3	TGTGCCAGCCGCGAACGGGGCCTGGGCAAAAATACAGATACGCAGTATTTT	CASRERGLGKNTDTQYF
TRBD1	14	.	TRBV6-5	TRBJ2-7	TGTGCCAGCAGTTACAAGAGACAGGGTGGGGAGCAGTACTTC	CASSYKRQGGEQYF
TRBD2	14	few	TRBV5-1	TRBJ2-5	TGCGCCAGCAGCCCCGGAGCGGGAGGGGAGACCCAGTACTTC	CASSPGAGGETQYF
.	17	.	TRBV28	TRBJ1-1	TGTGCCAGCAGTCAAACTTCGAGAGGGCTCTCAGGCACTGAAGCTTTCTTT	CASSQTSRGLSGTEAFF
TRBD2	15	.	TRBV7-9	TRBJ2-1	TGTGCCAGCAGCTTAGTAATAGCGGGCTACAATGAGCAGTTCTTC	CASSLVIAGYNEQFF
.	14	.	TRBV2	TRBJ2-5	TGTGCCAGCATGAGTGGGGTTACTGTTGAGACCCAGTACTTC	CASMSGVTVETQYF
.	10	.	TRBV29-1	TRBJ2-1	TGCAGCGTTGCTGACAATGAGCAGTTCTTC	CSVADNEQFF
.	13	.	TRBV11-1	TRBJ2-7	TGTGCCAGCAGCCTAGACCCGGATGGCGAGCAGTACTTC	CASSLDPDGEQYF
.	14	.	TRBV7-2	TRBJ2-7	TGTGCCAGCAGCTTGGGTTGGGACACCTCCGAGCAGTACTTC	CASSLGWDTSEQYF
.	12	.	TRBV30	TRBJ1-2	TGTGCCTGGACAGGTACTAACTATGGCTACACCTTC	CAWTGTNYGYTF
.	13	.	TRBV7-9	TRBJ1-6	TGTGCCAGCAGCTTAGCGTCCACTCCACCCCTCCACTTT	CASSLASTPPLHF
.	13	.	TRBV7-2	TRBJ2-3	TGTGCCAGCAGCTTTTCCAAGGCAGATACGCAGTATTTT	CASSFSKADTQYF
TRBD2	13	.	TRBV6-6	TRBJ2-7	TGTGCCAGTCGGACTAGCGGGAGTTACGAGCAGTACTTC	CASRTSGSYEQYF
.	14	.	TRBV25-1	TRBJ1-1	TGTGCCAGCAGTGCCCGAACAGGGAATACTGAAGCTTTCTTT	CASSARTGNTEAFF
TRBD1	15	.	TRBV28	TRBJ1-2	TGTGCCAGCAGTTTGGGGACAGGGGCGTTCTATGGCTACACCTTC	CASSLGTGAFYGYTF
.	13	.	TRBV6-5	TRBJ1-4	TGTGCCAGCAGCACGGAGACGGGGTGGAAACTGTTTTTT	CASSTETGWKLFF
.	12	.	TRBV5-6	TRBJ1-1	TGTGCCAGCAGCTACTCTGGGACTGAAGCTTTCTTT	CASSYSGTEAFF
.	15	.	TRBV5-1	TRBJ1-4	TGCGCCAGCAGCATAACACAGGGTTCTAATGAAAAACTGTTTTTT	CASSITQGSNEKLFF
.	14	.	TRBV6-6	TRBJ2-2	TGTGCCAGCAGTTACGGTTTGGAGACCGGGGAGCTGTTTTTT	CASSYGLETGELFF
.	11	.	TRBV20-1	TRBJ2-7	TGCAGTGCTATCACCCACAACGAGCAATACTTC	CSAITHNEQYF
.	14	.	TRBV9	TRBJ1-2	TGTGCCAGCAGCGTCTGGGCAGCTGATTATGGCTACACCTTC	CASSVWAADYGYTF
TRBD1	16	.	TRBV7-6	TRBJ1-1	TGTGCCAGCAGCTTAGAACAGGGGAAGGTTCACACTGAAGCTTTCTTT	CASSLEQGKVHTEAFF
TRBD2	16	.	TRBV9	TRBJ2-3	TGTGCCAGCAGCGCCCTAGCGGGGGTGAGCACAGATACGCAGTATTTT	CASSALAGVSTDTQYF
TRBD2	16	.	TRBV19	TRBJ2-1	TGTGCCAGTGGATCTAGCGGGAGGGCCAAAGGGAATGAGCAGTTCTTC	CASGSSGRAKGNEQFF
.	15	.	TRBV28	TRBJ2-3	TGTGCCAGCAGAGAGTCGGCAGGAGTCCCAGATACGCAGTATTTT	CASRESAGVPDTQYF
.	13	.	TRBV15	TRBJ1-1	TGTGCCACCAGCTACACAGGGAATACTGAAGCTTTCTTT	CATSYTGNTEAFF
.	14	.	TRBV4-1	TRBJ1-2	TGCGCCAGCAGCCAAGATCCGAGGGGCTATGGCTACACCTTC	CASSQDPRGYGYTF
TRBD1	12	.	TRBV6-1	TRBJ1-6	TGTGCCAGCAGGGGGACAGTTTCACCCCTCCACTTT	CASRGTVSPLHF
TRBD2	22	.	TRBV4-1	TRBJ2-4	TGCGCCAGCAGCCAAGATTCCCTAAAGCAAAGCGGGAGGGGAGACGCCAAAAACATTCAGTACTTC	CASSQDSLKQSGRGDAKNIQYF
.	13	.	TRBV2	TRBJ2-3	TGTGCCACCCGGGACTTGGAGGGAGATACGCAGTATTTT	CATRDLEGDTQYF
.	15	.	TRBV7-3	TRBJ1-6	TGTGCCAGCAGCTTAACGGCAGGGGCCTATTCACCCCTCCACTTT	CASSLTAGAYSPLHF
.	15	.	TRBV10-2	TRBJ1-1	TGCGCCAGCAGTGAGTCGGGTAAAGGGACCTCTGAAGCTTTCTTT	CASSESGKGTSEAFF
.	14	few	TRBV5-1	TRBJ1-1	TGCGCCAGCAGCTTGGCTCCCGAGAACACTGAAGCTTTCTTT	CASSLAPENTEAFF
.	15	.	TRBV19	TRBJ2-1	TGTGCCAGTAGTCCACGACCCCAGGGTAGCAATGAGCAGTTCTTC	CASSPRPQGSNEQFF
TRBD2	18	.	TRBV7-2	TRBJ2-4	TGTGCCAGCAGCTTAGCTTTGACTAGCGAGAGAGCCAAAAACATTCAGTACTTC	CASSLALTSERAKNIQYF
.	12	.	TRBV6-1	TRBJ2-5	TGTGCCAGTCACTTCCTTGGAGCGACCCAGTACTTC	CASHFLGATQYF
.	15	.	TRBV11-3	TRBJ2-1	TGTGCCAGCAGCTTGTTCGGAGGGGCCGACAATGAGCAGTTCTTC	CASSLFGGADNEQFF
.	15	few	TRBV6-5	TRBJ1-1	TGTGCCAGCACCCCATCGGGTCAAAGAGGGACTGAAGCTTTCTTT	CASTPSGQRGTEAFF
TRBD1	14	.	TRBV6-1	TRBJ1-2	TGTGCCAGCAGTAAAACCGGACAGGGGAATGGCTACACCTTC	CASSKTGQGNGYTF
TRBD1	14	.	TRBV2	TRBJ2-1	TGTGCCAGCAGTGACGACAGGGGGATAATGGGGCAGTTCTTC	CASSDDRGIMGQFF
.	17	.	TRBV4-2	TRBJ2-1	TGTGCCAGCAGCCTCCGAGGGTCTAGCTCTACCTACAATGAGCAGTTCTTC	CASSLRGSSSTYNEQFF
.	16	.	TRBV4-1	TRBJ1-4	TGCGCCAGCAGCCGGACGTTAGGGACGTCGAGTGAAAAACTGTTTTTT	CASSRTLGTSSEKLFF
.	13	.	TRBV11-2	TRBJ2-3	TGTGCCAGCAGCTTAGTAAGGGGTAGCGGAGGGTATTTT	CASSLVRGSGGYF
.	16	.	TRBV6-4	TRBJ1-2	TGTGCCAGCAGTGACTCGTCAGCAGGGTATAGAAAAGGCTACACCTTC	CASSDSSAGYRKGYTF